This TCR beta chain was identified during a study of PD-L1 blockade in urothelial cancer. Across the whole study: It was at 3 weeks (second dose) and 6 weeks after treatment start that blood was analyzed. Study observations and caveats: Blood clones associated with the tumor expanded more at 3 weeks in durable-benefit patients.

This clone appeared once. No antigen is known for it. The CDR3 is made up of 16 amino acids. After removal of 6 bases from V and 5 bases from J, the junction contained 14 bases not matched to a gene. From germline, CDR1 is LNHDA and CDR2 SQIVND (reference sequence). Measured with immunoSEQ multiplex PCR; TCRdb has only the in-frame clones, and not every one. The sample carries tens of thousands of clones, about 86% recorded once. Sequenced here: PBMCs, sampled around atezolizumab (anti-PD-L1) treatment. The chain carries TRBV19 and TRBJ2-7, with 9 bases that match TRBD2. This receptor was identified in a man aged 50-59 years with urothelial cancer. CDR3 DNA sequence: TGTGCCAGTAGCCCTCCTCCGGGACTAGCTTCCCACGAGCAGTACTTC. It translates to CASSPPPGLASHEQYF.